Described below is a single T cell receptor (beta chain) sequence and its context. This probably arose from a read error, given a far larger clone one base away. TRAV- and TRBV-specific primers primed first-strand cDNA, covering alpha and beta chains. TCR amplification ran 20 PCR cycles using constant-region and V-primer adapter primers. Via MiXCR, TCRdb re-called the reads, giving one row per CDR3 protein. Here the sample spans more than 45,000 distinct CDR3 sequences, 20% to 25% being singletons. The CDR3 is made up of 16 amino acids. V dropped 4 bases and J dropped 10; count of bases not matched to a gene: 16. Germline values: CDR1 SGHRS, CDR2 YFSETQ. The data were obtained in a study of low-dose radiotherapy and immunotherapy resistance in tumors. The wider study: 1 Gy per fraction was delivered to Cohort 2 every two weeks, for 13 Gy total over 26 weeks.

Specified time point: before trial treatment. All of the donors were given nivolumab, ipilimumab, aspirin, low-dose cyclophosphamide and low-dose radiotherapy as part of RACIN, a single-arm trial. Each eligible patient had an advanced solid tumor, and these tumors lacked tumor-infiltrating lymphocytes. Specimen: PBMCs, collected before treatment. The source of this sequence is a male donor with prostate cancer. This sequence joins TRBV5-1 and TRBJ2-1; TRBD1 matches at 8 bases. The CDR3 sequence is CASSSRTGTGVYEQFF. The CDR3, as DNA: TGCGCCAGCAGCAGCCGGACCGGGACAGGAGTCTACGAGCAGTTCTTC.